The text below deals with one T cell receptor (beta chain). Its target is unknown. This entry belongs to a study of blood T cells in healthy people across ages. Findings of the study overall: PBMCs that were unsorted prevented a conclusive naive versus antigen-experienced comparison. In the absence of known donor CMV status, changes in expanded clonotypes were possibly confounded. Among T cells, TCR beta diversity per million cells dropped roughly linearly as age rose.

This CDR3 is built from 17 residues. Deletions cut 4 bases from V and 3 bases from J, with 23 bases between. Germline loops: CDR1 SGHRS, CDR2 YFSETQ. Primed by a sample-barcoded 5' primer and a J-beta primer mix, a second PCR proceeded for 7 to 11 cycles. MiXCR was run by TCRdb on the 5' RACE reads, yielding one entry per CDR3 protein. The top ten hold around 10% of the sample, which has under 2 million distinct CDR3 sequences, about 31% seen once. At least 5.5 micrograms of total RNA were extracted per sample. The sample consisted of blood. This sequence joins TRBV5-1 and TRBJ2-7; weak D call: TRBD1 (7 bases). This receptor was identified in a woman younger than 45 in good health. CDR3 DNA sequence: TGCGCCAGCAGCCGGGCGGGGAACCGGGACAGCTACTACGAGCAGTACTTC. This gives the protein CASSRAGNRDSYYEQYF.